The rows below give T cell receptor beta chains drawn from one sample of a study of T-cell memory formation after mild COVID-19. TCRdb redid the calling of the 5' RACE reads with MiXCR, one entry per CDR3 protein. The table includes about 200,000 distinct CDR3 sequences, 15% to 20% detected once. Specimen: PBMCs or a T cell subset sorted from them (not recorded which). The receptor source for this set is an adult woman who had mild COVID-19 (a few samples of this study predate the infection). Cell type and time point are not known. CDR3s include the opening cysteine and the closing phenylalanine or tryptophan. The D gene is left open where the match is weak. A row's size may be missing; if present it is once, few, many or a size class.

TRBJ1-4,.,TRBV4-1,few,CASSPSSGLTLGKLFF,TGCGCCAGCAGCCCTTCATCTGGACTGACGCTAGGGAAACTGTTTTTT
TRBJ2-1,TRBD1,TRBV7-6,.,CASSLATGGNEQFF,TGTGCCAGCAGCTTAGCGACAGGGGGGAATGAGCAGTTCTTC
TRBJ2-1,.,TRBV12-3/TRBV12-4,many,CASSPGTTRGAEQFF,TGTGCCAGCAGCCCAGGCACCACAAGGGGGGCTGAGCAGTTCTTC
TRBJ1-1,.,TRBV3-1,.,CASSQWTENTEAFF,TGTGCCAGCAGCCAATGGACGGAGAACACTGAAGCTTTCTTT
TRBJ2-1,.,TRBV5-1,few,CASSFFRPSGNEQFF,TGCGCCAGCAGCTTCTTTCGGCCGAGTGGGAATGAGCAGTTCTTC
TRBJ2-2,.,TRBV12-3/TRBV12-4,many,CALKGGVNTGELFF,TGTGCCCTTAAGGGGGGGGTAAACACCGGGGAGCTGTTTTTT
TRBJ1-1,TRBD1,TRBV7-9,.,CASSLRQGPNTEAFF,TGTGCCAGCAGCTTAAGACAGGGCCCGAACACTGAAGCTTTCTTT
TRBJ1-1,TRBD1,TRBV7-3,few,CASSFSPGQSTEAFF,TGTGCCAGCAGCTTTTCTCCGGGACAGTCAACTGAAGCTTTCTTT
TRBJ2-2,.,TRBV5-6,.,CASSSGLNTGELFF,TGTGCCAGCAGCTCGGGACTGAACACCGGGGAGCTGTTTTTT
TRBJ2-3,.,TRBV4-1,.,CASSQEAVPSTDTQYF,TGCGCCAGCAGCCAAGAGGCGGTTCCTAGCACAGATACGCAGTATTTT
TRBJ1-5,.,TRBV7-2,few,CASSLDPTYQPQHF,TGTGCCAGCAGCTTAGATCCTACTTATCAGCCCCAGCATTTT
TRBJ2-2,TRBD2,TRBV5-5,many,CASSLASGRNTGELFF,TGTGCCAGCAGCTTGGCCAGCGGGAGGAACACCGGGGAGCTGTTTTTT
TRBJ1-5,.,TRBV20-1,.,CSATKQGSSNQPQHF,TGCAGTGCCACCAAACAGGGCTCGAGCAATCAGCCCCAGCATTTT